The rows below give T cell receptor beta chains drawn from one sample of a study of T cells in Graves' hyperthyroidism and ophthalmopathy. One entry per CDR3 protein results from TCRdb running MiXCR on the multiplex PCR reads. Of fewer than 400,000 distinct CDR3 sequences listed, more than 12% are singletons. Sequencing was carried out using blood. The source of these receptors is a man aged 45-60 years with Graves' ophthalmopathy. Each CDR3 is given with its conserved first and last residue. A D gene is named only where the DNA matches it firmly. Size is stated for part of the rows, as once, few or many counts, or as a class when the clone is expanded.

abundance	j_gene	v_gene	d_gene	CDR3aa	CDR3nt
many	TRBJ1-1	TRBV12-3/TRBV12-4	TRBD1	CASSYGQGLTEAFF	TGTGCCAGCAGTTATGGACAGGGTCTCACTGAAGCTTTCTTT
many	TRBJ2-1	TRBV9	TRBD2	CASSVEGLAGGRLYNEQFF	TGTGCCAGCAGCGTAGAGGGACTAGCGGGAGGCAGACTTTACAATGAGCAGTTCTTC
many	TRBJ2-5	TRBV24-1	NA	CATSKQGQETQYF	TGTGCCACCAGTAAACAGGGTCAAGAGACCCAGTACTTC
many	TRBJ2-7	TRBV29-1	NA	CSVLVGSHEQYF	TGCAGCGTTCTCGTTGGTTCCCACGAGCAGTACTTC
NA	TRBJ2-3	TRBV6-2/TRBV6-3	TRBD2	CASSSGLAGGPNTQYF	TGTGCCAGCAGTTCCGGACTAGCGGGAGGGCCAAATACGCAGTATTTT
many	TRBJ2-2	TRBV5-1	TRBD2	CASSPIAGTNTGELFF	TGCGCCAGCAGCCCCATAGCGGGAACGAACACCGGGGAGCTGTTTTTT
few	TRBJ2-1	TRBV18	TRBD1	CASSPLGTGQHNEQFF	TGTGCCAGCTCACCATTGGGGACAGGGCAACACAATGAGCAGTTCTTC
few	TRBJ2-5	TRBV7-9	NA	CASSPRLGMEETQYF	TGTGCCAGCAGCCCCCGACTCGGTATGGAAGAGACCCAGTACTTC
NA	TRBJ2-1	TRBV7-8	TRBD2	CASSLVFSGGPDEQFF	TGTGCCAGCAGCTTAGTATTTTCGGGAGGGCCAGACGAGCAGTTCTTC
NA	TRBJ2-3	TRBV6-5	TRBD2	CASSYSFGASGRGRTDTQYF	TGTGCCAGCAGTTACTCCTTTGGGGCTAGCGGGAGAGGCAGGACAGATACGCAGTATTTT
few	TRBJ2-7	TRBV5-5	NA	CASSPEAGTRPYEQYF	TGTGCCAGCAGCCCGGAGGCCGGGACAAGACCTTACGAGCAGTACTTC
many	TRBJ2-1	TRBV24-1	NA	CAIKQGNEQFF	TGTGCCATTAAACAGGGCAATGAGCAGTTCTTC
NA	TRBJ2-7	TRBV25-1	NA	CASSEFTASYEQYF	TGTGCCAGCAGTGAATTCACAGCTTCCTACGAGCAGTACTTC
many	TRBJ1-1	TRBV11-2	NA	CASSLVGGLSGTEAFF	TGTGCCAGCAGCTTAGTTGGCGGCCTTTCGGGCACTGAAGCTTTCTTT
NA	TRBJ2-1	TRBV7-8	NA	CASSLGGRDEQFF	TGTGCCAGCAGCCTGGGGGGTCGGGATGAGCAGTTCTTC
many	TRBJ2-3	TRBV5-1	TRBD2	CASSSGTSFSTDTQYF	TGCGCCAGCAGCTCAGGGACTAGCTTTAGCACAGATACGCAGTATTTT
many	TRBJ2-1	TRBV3-1	NA	CASSADTGRGAYNEQFF	TGTGCCAGCAGCGCTGACACAGGGAGGGGGGCTTACAATGAGCAGTTCTTC
many	TRBJ2-1	TRBV12-5	TRBD2	CASGPTSVYNEQFF	TGTGCTAGTGGACCGACTAGCGTTTACAATGAGCAGTTCTTC
many	TRBJ2-1	TRBV20-1	NA	CSASDVSSYNEQFF	TGCAGTGCTAGTGATGTCAGCTCCTACAATGAGCAGTTCTTC
NA	TRBJ2-1	TRBV19	NA	CASSPQQGLSEQFF	TGTGCCAGTAGTCCGCAACAGGGTTTGAGTGAGCAGTTCTTC
many	TRBJ2-1	TRBV20-1	TRBD1	CSAIPGQGLYEQFF	TGCAGTGCTATCCCGGGACAGGGCTTGTATGAGCAGTTCTTC
many	TRBJ2-1	TRBV14	NA	CASSHGLNSRGNEQFF	TGTGCCAGCAGCCACGGCTTGAATTCTCGGGGCAATGAGCAGTTCTTC
few	TRBJ2-2	TRBV6-1	NA	CASSESDTGELFF	TGTGCCAGCAGTGAATCGGACACCGGGGAGCTGTTTTTT
few	TRBJ1-2	TRBV4-2	NA	CASSQSVPAGDYGYTF	TGTGCCAGCAGCCAATCCGTCCCGGCAGGGGACTATGGCTACACCTTC
NA	TRBJ2-1	TRBV5-6	NA	CASSLLSGPYNEQFF	TGTGCCAGCAGCTTGCTTTCCGGCCCGTACAATGAGCAGTTCTTC
many	TRBJ1-4	TRBV18	TRBD1	CASSQMPTGQNEKLFF	TGTGCCAGCTCACAGATGCCGACAGGGCAGAATGAAAAACTGTTTTTT
many	TRBJ1-4	TRBV7-9	NA	CASSWTATNEKLFF	TGTGCCAGCAGCTGGACAGCAACTAATGAAAAACTGTTTTTT
few	TRBJ2-1	TRBV13	TRBD2	CASSLEGTSGSSEQFF	TGTGCCAGCAGCTTAGAAGGGACTAGCGGGAGTAGTGAGCAGTTCTTC
few	TRBJ2-3	TRBV20-1	NA	CSARPVMDTQYF	TGCAGTGCTAGACCTGTTATGGATACGCAGTATTTT
NA	TRBJ2-2	TRBV20-1	TRBD2	CSASRAGVRVGELFF	TGCAGTGCTAGCCGGGCGGGAGTACGGGTCGGGGAGCTGTTTTTT
many	TRBJ2-3	TRBV2	TRBD2	CAGARGDATDTQYF	TGTGCCGGCGCCCGGGGGGACGCCACAGATACGCAGTATTTT
NA	TRBJ2-1	TRBV6-5	TRBD2	CASTLLAGAGNEQFF	TGTGCCAGCACCTTACTAGCGGGAGCTGGCAATGAGCAGTTCTTC
NA	TRBJ2-3	TRBV12-3/TRBV12-4	NA	CASSPGLTPDTQYF	TGTGCCAGCAGCCCGGGGCTCACCCCAGATACGCAGTATTTT
NA	TRBJ2-1	TRBV11-2	NA	CASSVTGNGANEQFF	TGTGCCAGCAGCGTTACTGGGAATGGAGCGAATGAGCAGTTCTTC
many	TRBJ2-3	TRBV5-5	NA	CASSHRDLLDTQYF	TGTGCCAGCAGCCACCGGGACCTCTTGGATACGCAGTATTTT
few	TRBJ1-2	TRBV5-1	NA	CASSSMDGSYGYTF	TGCGCCAGCAGTTCGATGGACGGCTCCTATGGCTACACCTTC
many	TRBJ1-1	TRBV28	NA	CASSSPSLNTEAFF	TGTGCCAGCAGTTCCCCGAGCCTGAACACTGAAGCTTTCTTT
NA	TRBJ1-1	TRBV19	NA	CASSIGDGTEAFF	TGTGCCAGTAGTATAGGGGATGGGACTGAAGCTTTCTTT
many	TRBJ1-1	TRBV20-1	NA	CSARNQAGNTEAFF	TGCAGTGCTAGAAATCAGGCGGGGAACACTGAAGCTTTCTTT
few	TRBJ2-1	TRBV7-9	TRBD1	CASKQGGIDEQFF	TGTGCCAGCAAACAGGGGGGAATCGATGAGCAGTTCTTC
NA	TRBJ2-5	TRBV5-1	TRBD2	CASSLIGSSGIQETQYF	TGCGCCAGCAGCTTGATTGGCTCTAGCGGGATACAAGAGACCCAGTACTTC
few	TRBJ1-1	TRBV7-8	NA	CASSPRGGMNTEAFF	TGTGCCAGCAGCCCCCGGGGGGGGATGAACACTGAAGCTTTCTTT
many	TRBJ2-1	TRBV7-8	TRBD2	CASSLARIVLAGVSYNEQFF	TGTGCCAGCAGCTTAGCGCGGATAGTCCTAGCGGGAGTCTCCTACAATGAGCAGTTCTTC
many	TRBJ1-5	TRBV27	NA	CASSVGAGNQPQHF	TGTGCCAGCAGTGTGGGGGCCGGCAATCAGCCCCAGCATTTT
NA	TRBJ2-6	TRBV4-2	TRBD2	CASSLRTSGSSPGANVLTF	TGTGCCAGCAGCCTGCGGACTAGCGGGAGTTCGCCTGGGGCCAACGTCCTGACTTTC
NA	TRBJ1-6	TRBV7-9	NA	CASSTSGQRNSPLHF	TGTGCCAGCAGCACATCGGGACAAAGAAATTCACCCCTCCACTTT
many	TRBJ1-6	TRBV5-1	NA	CASSLEVGENSPLHF	TGCGCCAGCAGCTTGGAGGTGGGGGAAAATTCACCCCTCCACTTT
many	TRBJ2-1	TRBV30	NA	CASSRLRDRGSSYNEQFF	TGTGCCTCCTCCCGGTTGCGGGATAGGGGTAGCTCCTACAATGAGCAGTTCTTC
NA	TRBJ2-1	TRBV29-1	TRBD2	CSVALAGTWNEQFF	TGCAGCGTTGCTCTAGCGGGCACTTGGAATGAGCAGTTCTTC
few	TRBJ2-7	TRBV5-1	TRBD2	CASTGTSGRVTEQYF	TGCGCCAGCACCGGGACTAGCGGACGGGTGACCGAGCAGTACTTC
many	TRBJ2-1	TRBV29-1	TRBD2	CSSIGGISYNEQFF	TGCAGCTCAATCGGGGGGATCTCCTACAATGAGCAGTTCTTC
many	TRBJ2-2	TRBV2	NA	CASRSGISDDGELFF	TGTGCCAGCAGGTCCGGGATCAGCGATGACGGGGAGCTGTTTTTT
few	TRBJ2-5	TRBV4-2	TRBD2	CASSQDGSGNYGETQYF	TGTGCCAGCAGCCAAGATGGTAGCGGGAACTACGGAGAGACCCAGTACTTC
many	TRBJ2-1	TRBV3-1	TRBD2	CASSQDGLAGAEQFF	TGTGCCAGCAGCCAAGATGGACTAGCGGGAGCTGAGCAGTTCTTC
few	TRBJ2-7	TRBV6-2/TRBV6-3	TRBD2	CASREWTSGRGYEQYF	TGTGCCAGCAGAGAATGGACTAGCGGGAGGGGCTACGAGCAGTACTTC
many	TRBJ1-2	TRBV29-1	NA	CSVRQGLYGYTF	TGCAGCGTTCGTCAGGGACTCTATGGCTACACCTTC
many	TRBJ1-2	TRBV27	NA	CASSLSAGGYYGYTF	TGTGCCAGCAGTTTATCTGCGGGGGGATACTATGGCTACACCTTC
many	TRBJ2-7	TRBV5-1	TRBD2	CASSWGLAGGTYEQYF	TGCGCCAGCAGCTGGGGACTAGCGGGAGGAACCTACGAGCAGTACTTC
NA	TRBJ1-1	TRBV29-1	NA	CSCGDTQLNTEAFF	TGCAGCTGCGGGGACACCCAATTGAACACTGAAGCTTTCTTT